This is a list of T cell receptor beta chains from one sample in a study of identical twins. TCRdb passed the 5' RACE reads through MiXCR, listing each CDR3 protein once. The sample has 280,000 or so distinct CDR3 sequences; about 8.9% are singletons. This same sample was also part of a study on yellow fever vaccine responses in identical twins.

Specimen: memory (CD45RO+) T cells sorted from blood. These receptors were taken from a woman between 18 and 30 years old in good health. Each CDR3 is given with its conserved first and last residue. D genes are given only for firm matches. A row's size may be missing; if present it is once, few, many or a size class.

TRBV20-1	TRBD2	TRBJ2-1	NA	21	TGCAGTGCTAGAGATAAGTCCCCACTAGCGGGAGGGCCGATTGCCTACAATGAGCAGTTCTTC	CSARDKSPLAGGPIAYNEQFF
TRBV6-6	NA	TRBJ2-1	many	12	TGTGCCAGCAGTTACTCCTACAATGAGCAGTTCTTC	CASSYSYNEQFF
TRBV28	NA	TRBJ1-5	many	13	TGTGCCAGCCTAAAGGCAGGCGATCAGCCCCAGCATTTT	CASLKAGDQPQHF
TRBV5-1	NA	TRBJ2-1	NA	12	TGCGCCAGCAGCTCCACCCTACGGGAGCAGTTCTTC	CASSSTLREQFF
TRBV7-2	NA	TRBJ2-4	NA	15	TGTGCCAGCAGCCAAGGACAGCTAGCCAAAAACATTCGGTACTTC	CASSQGQLAKNIRYF
TRBV3-1	NA	TRBJ2-1	NA	16	TGTGCCAGCAGCCCACGGGCGGGGCCTGTAGGAGAAGAGCAGTTCTTC	CASSPRAGPVGEEQFF
TRBV5-1	TRBD1	TRBJ1-4	few	15	TGCGCCAGCAGCTGGGGGACAGGTGGTAATGAAAAACTGTTTTTT	CASSWGTGGNEKLFF
TRBV18	NA	TRBJ2-2	many	15	TGTGCCAGCTCACCAAACAGGGACATCACCGGGGAGCTGTTTTTT	CASSPNRDITGELFF
TRBV7-8	NA	TRBJ2-2	many	12	TGTGCCAGCAGCTATAAAGGGGGGGAGCTGTTTTTT	CASSYKGGELFF
TRBV4-2	TRBD2	TRBJ2-3	NA	18	TGTGCCAGCAGCCAAGTGACTAGCGGGGGGGCCGAGACAGATACGCAGTATTTT	CASSQVTSGGAETDTQYF
TRBV7-2	NA	TRBJ1-2	NA	16	TGTGCCAGCAGCTTACGGGGTACTCGGGCTAACTATGGCTACACCTTC	CASSLRGTRANYGYTF
TRBV11-2	NA	TRBJ1-6	NA	15	TGTGCCAGCAGCCCGAGGGACGGATCAAATTCACCCCTCCACTTT	CASSPRDGSNSPLHF
TRBV6-5	TRBD1	TRBJ1-5	many	12	TGTGCCAGCAGTGGACAGGGTCAGCCCCAGCATTTT	CASSGQGQPQHF
TRBV9	NA	TRBJ2-3	few	15	TGTGCCAGCAGCGTAGGTCACGGTGGCACAGATACGCAGTATTTT	CASSVGHGGTDTQYF
TRBV20-1	TRBD1	TRBJ1-1	many	13	TGCAGTGTGATGTCTCCGGGACAGGGGGAAGCTTTCTTT	CSVMSPGQGEAFF
TRBV10-2	NA	TRBJ1-1	once	13	TGCGCCAGCAGCACACAGGGCGGAACTGAAGCTTTCTTT	CASSTQGGTEAFF
TRBV5-1	TRBD1	TRBJ1-4	many	13	TGCGCCAGCAGCATACCCGGACAGGGAAAACTGTTTTTT	CASSIPGQGKLFF
TRBV25-1	TRBD1	TRBJ2-6	NA	18	TGTGCCAGCAGTGAGGACAGGGGGCGGTTGGCTGGGGCCAACGTCCTGACTTTC	CASSEDRGRLAGANVLTF
TRBV7-7	NA	TRBJ2-1	NA	13	TGTGCCAGCAGCTTAGTTAGGGAGAATGAGCAGTTCTTC	CASSLVRENEQFF
TRBV2	NA	TRBJ2-6	few	14	TGTGCCAGCGGAAAAAGCGAAGGGGCCAACGTCCTGACTTTC	CASGKSEGANVLTF
TRBV12-3/TRBV12-4	TRBD1	TRBJ1-1	many	14	TGTGCCAGCAGCTATACAGGGGGCATCACTGAAGCTTTCTTT	CASSYTGGITEAFF
TRBV2	TRBD1	TRBJ1-3	many	14	TGTGCCAGCAGTGGCGACAGGGGTGGAAACACCATATATTTT	CASSGDRGGNTIYF
TRBV9	TRBD1	TRBJ2-5	many	16	TGTGCCAGCAGCGTTTCCGGGACAGGGGGAAGCGAGACCCAGTACTTC	CASSVSGTGGSETQYF
TRBV20-1	NA	TRBJ2-3	NA	16	TGCAGTGCTACCCCGATCCCCCTTACTAGCACAGATACGCAGTATTTT	CSATPIPLTSTDTQYF
TRBV19	TRBD1	TRBJ2-3	few	14	TGTGCCAGTAGTACGGGACAGATCACAGATACGCAGTATTTT	CASSTGQITDTQYF
TRBV19	NA	TRBJ2-3	NA	14	TGTGCCAGTAGTTCCCTTCTAGTCACAGATACGCAGTATTTT	CASSSLLVTDTQYF
TRBV9	NA	TRBJ2-3	few	17	TGTGCCAGCAGCGTAGACCCAGCGGGCTACCACTCAGATACGCAGTATTTT	CASSVDPAGYHSDTQYF
TRBV9	NA	TRBJ2-7	few	15	TGTGCCAGCAGCCCCCGGGCGGGCGAGTCCTACGAGCAGTACTTC	CASSPRAGESYEQYF
TRBV23-1	TRBD2	TRBJ2-7	NA	18	TGCGCCAGCAGTCAAAGTCTCGGTCTAGCGGGAGTACCGGGCGAGCAGTACTTC	CASSQSLGLAGVPGEQYF
TRBV6-1	NA	TRBJ1-5	NA	16	TGTGCCAGCAGTGAATTGGGGTGGAACGGCAATCAGCCCCAGCATTTT	CASSELGWNGNQPQHF
TRBV4-1	NA	TRBJ1-4	many	15	TGCGCCAGCAGCCAAGAGGCAACAACTAATGAAAAACTGTTTTTT	CASSQEATTNEKLFF
TRBV3-1	TRBD2	TRBJ2-1	few	15	TGTGCCAGCAGATTAGCGGGAGGGCTATACAATGAGCAGTTCTTC	CASRLAGGLYNEQFF
TRBV6-4	NA	TRBJ2-6	NA	14	TGTGCCAGCAGTGAGAATCCAGGGGCCAACGTCCTGACTTTC	CASSENPGANVLTF
TRBV28	NA	TRBJ1-2	few	14	TGTGCCAGCAGTCTCCCCGGGACCGACTCTAAATACACCTTC	CASSLPGTDSKYTF
TRBV7-8	NA	TRBJ2-1	many	14	TGTGCCAGCAGCTTAGCGGGGGAATACAATGAGCAGTTCTTC	CASSLAGEYNEQFF
TRBV5-1	NA	TRBJ1-4	many	14	TGCGCCAGCAGCTTGCGGGCAACTAATGAAAAACTGTTTTTT	CASSLRATNEKLFF
TRBV6-6	NA	TRBJ2-1	many	13	TGTGCCAGCAGTCCAACCCACTACAATGAGCAGTTCTTC	CASSPTHYNEQFF
TRBV28	NA	TRBJ1-2	few	16	TGTGCCAGCAGTTTATGGACAACAGGGCCAAACTATGGCTACACCTTC	CASSLWTTGPNYGYTF
TRBV24-1	TRBD2	TRBJ2-1	few	12	TGTGCCACCAGTCGGGGACTAGCGGAGCAGTTCTTC	CATSRGLAEQFF
TRBV20-1	TRBD1	TRBJ1-1	few	14	TGCAGTGCTACCAAAACAGGGGACGAAACTGAAGCTTTCTTT	CSATKTGDETEAFF
TRBV10-2	NA	TRBJ1-1	many	12	TGCGCCAGCAGTGAGGGGTCGAACGAAGCTTTCTTT	CASSEGSNEAFF